The present T cell receptor (beta chain) was sequenced within a study of cytomegalovirus exposure and HLA in healthy donors. Study overall: Early release data held approximately 81 million unique TCRs from HLA-typed donors. Overall study results and limits: It was reported that the classifier diagnosed cytomegalovirus status with high specificity and sensitivity in both the original and validation cohorts.

Donors were nominally healthy when sampled, though unrecorded immune exposures were likely. About this clone itself: Its antigen is unidentified.

The V segment lost 4 bases and the J segment 0 bases; nucleotides outside the gene matches: 15. The CDR3 has 18 residues. From germline, CDR1 is SGHTA and CDR2 FQGNSA. In the PCR, 60 Vbeta and 13 Jbeta primers were used. The data were produced by immunoSEQ multiplex PCR, yet TCRdb's version contains in-frame clones alone and is incomplete. Of some 170,000 clones detected, almost 80% appear once; the ten largest clones hold roughly 5.8%. Input material: PBMCs. The chain recombines TRBV7-2 with TRBJ2-7; 7 bases fit TRBD2. This receptor was identified in a man aged 40-50 years in good health and CMV-seropositive. CDR3 sequence (DNA): TGTGCCAGCAGCTCGCGGGGGTCTAGCGGAGTGGGCTCCTACGAGCAGTACTTC. Protein: CASSSRGSSGVGSYEQYF.